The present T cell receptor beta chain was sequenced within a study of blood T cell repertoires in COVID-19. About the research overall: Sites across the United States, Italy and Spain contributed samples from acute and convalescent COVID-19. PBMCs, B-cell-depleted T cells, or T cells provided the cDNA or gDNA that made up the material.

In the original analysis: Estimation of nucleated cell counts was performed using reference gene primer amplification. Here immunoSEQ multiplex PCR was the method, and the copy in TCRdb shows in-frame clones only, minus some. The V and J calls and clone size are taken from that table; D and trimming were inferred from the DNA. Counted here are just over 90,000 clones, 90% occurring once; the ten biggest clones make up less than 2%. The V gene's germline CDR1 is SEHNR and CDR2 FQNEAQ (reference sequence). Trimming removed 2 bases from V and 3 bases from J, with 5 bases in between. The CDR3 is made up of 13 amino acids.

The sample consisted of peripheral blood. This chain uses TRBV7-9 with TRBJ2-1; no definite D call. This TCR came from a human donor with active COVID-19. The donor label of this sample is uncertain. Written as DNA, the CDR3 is TGTGCCAGCAGCTTATCAGGCTACAATGAGCAGTTCTTC. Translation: CASSLSGYNEQFF.